These T cell receptor beta chains were read from a single sample in a study of cytomegalovirus exposure and HLA in healthy donors. Assay: immunoSEQ multiplex PCR; the TCRdb copy retains only in-frame clones and omits some. This sample has some 120,000 clones, with roughly 79% found just once. Sequencing was performed on PBMCs. Receptor source: a woman aged 25 to 39 in good health and CMV-seronegative. Both conserved end residues are part of each CDR3. The D gene is left open where the match is weak. Where a row states a size, it is once, few, many or the class of an expanded clone; other rows omit it.

TRBJ1-2 NA TRBV27 NA TGTGCCAGCAGTTTAACCCCGGGGGCTAACTATGGCTACACCTTC CASSLTPGANYGYTF
TRBJ2-1 NA TRBV5-6 TRBD2 TGTGCCAGCAGCTCCCTCGGACTAGCGGGCAACTCCAATGAGCAGTTCTTC CASSSLGLAGNSNEQFF
TRBJ2-1 NA TRBV9 TRBD2 TGTGCCAGCAGCGTAGGAGGGGCTAGCGGGCAGAGCTCCTACAATGAGCAGTTCTTC CASSVGGASGQSSYNEQFF
TRBJ2-3 NA TRBV7-9 TRBD1 TGTGCCAGCACCCTCTGGACAGGGAAAAGGGCAGATACGCAGTATTTT CASTLWTGKRADTQYF
TRBJ2-3 NA TRBV6-1 NA TGTGCCAGCAGAGTGGGGGGGGCGCTCACAGATACGCAGTATTTT CASRVGGALTDTQYF
TRBJ1-3 NA TRBV5-4 NA TGTGCCAGCAGCCCAGGAGAGTCAGGGCCTGGAAACACCATATATTTT CASSPGESGPGNTIYF
TRBJ2-5 once TRBV6-5 NA TGTGCCAGCAAGCGGACGGGCGGGGAGACCCAGTACTTC CASKRTGGETQYF
TRBJ2-3 NA TRBV9 TRBD2 TGTGCCAGCAGCGTAGATAGCGGGAGGGTCACAGATACGCAGTATTTT CASSVDSGRVTDTQYF
TRBJ2-7 NA TRBV9 NA TGTGCCAGCAGCCCTCACCATTACGAGCAGTACTTC CASSPHHYEQYF
TRBJ1-6 NA TRBV19 NA TGTGCCAGTTCTAACGGTTATAATTCACCCCTCCACTTT CASSNGYNSPLHF
TRBJ1-2 NA TRBV25-1 TRBD1 TGTGCCAGCAGCCGACAGGGGGGTAACTATGGCTACACCTTC CASSRQGGNYGYTF
TRBJ2-1 NA TRBV28 TRBD1 TGTGCCAGCAGTTTTCGGAACAGGGGGTTCAATGAGCAGTTCTTC CASSFRNRGFNEQFF
TRBJ2-7 NA TRBV28 TRBD1 TGTGCCAGCAGTTCTTTACGGGACAGGGCAACCTACGAGCAGTACTTC CASSSLRDRATYEQYF
TRBJ1-4 NA TRBV5-1 NA TGCGCCAGCAGCGTTGGCGGGGGCCCTAATGAAAAACTGTTTTTT CASSVGGGPNEKLFF
TRBJ1-6 NA TRBV9 TRBD1 TGTGCCAGCAGAGGGGACAGCTCCTATAATTCACCCCTCCACTTT CASRGDSSYNSPLHF
TRBJ2-7 NA TRBV10-1 NA TGCGCCACCAGGACAATCAAGTCCTCCTACGAGCAGTACTTC CATRTIKSSYEQYF
TRBJ2-1 once TRBV19 NA TGTGCCAGTAGTATGAGGGCCAATGAGCAGTTCTTC CASSMRANEQFF
TRBJ1-5 NA TRBV28 NA TGTGCCAGTGTGTTTCAAATTAGCAATCAGCCCCAGCATTTT CASVFQISNQPQHF
TRBJ2-2 once TRBV27 TRBD2 TGTGCCAGCAGTTCCCCCCCCGGGACGGTGGGGCCAGCGGGAGGGACCGGGGAGCTGTTTTTT CASSSPPGTVGPAGGTGELFF
TRBJ2-7 NA TRBV28 NA TGTGCCAGCAGTCGCGGAGGGAGGAGCTACGAGCAGTACTTC CASSRGGRSYEQYF
TRBJ2-3 NA TRBV6-4 TRBD1 TGTGCCAGCAGTGAACAGGGGGCGGATACGCAGTATTTT CASSEQGADTQYF
TRBJ2-1 few TRBV4-3 TRBD2 TGCGCCAGCAGCCAAGATTCGAGCGGGGGCTACAATGAGCAGTTCTTC CASSQDSSGGYNEQFF
TRBJ1-3 NA TRBV19 TRBD1 TGTGCCAGTAGTCACCGGGACAGGGGGGGAGCAGGAAACACCATATATTTT CASSHRDRGGAGNTIYF
TRBJ2-7 NA TRBV6-5 TRBD1 TGTGCCAGCATCCCCGGACAGAACAGGGGCTACGAGCAGTACTTC CASIPGQNRGYEQYF
TRBJ2-5 NA TRBV15 NA TGTGCCACCAGCAGAGACCGAACCCTATCAGAGACCCAGTACTTC CATSRDRTLSETQYF
TRBJ2-1 NA TRBV5-6 TRBD2 TGTGCCAGCAGCTTGGATAGCGGGAATGAGCAGTTCTTC CASSLDSGNEQFF
TRBJ1-4 few TRBV5-1 TRBD1 TGCGCCAGCAGCTTGGGGACAGGTGAAAAACTGTTTTTT CASSLGTGEKLFF
TRBJ1-2 NA TRBV19 TRBD1 TGTGCCAGTACCATATGGACAGGGATGAACTATGGCTACACCTTC CASTIWTGMNYGYTF
TRBJ2-7 NA TRBV11-2 NA TGTGCCAGCAGCTTAGAGTTCCACAACTCCTACGAGCAGTACTTC CASSLEFHNSYEQYF
TRBJ2-6 few TRBV7-9 TRBD1 TGTGCCAGCAGCTCCCGGACAGGGAGGGGGGCCAACGTCCTGACTTTC CASSSRTGRGANVLTF
TRBJ1-2 NA TRBV7-8 TRBD1 TGTGCCAGCAGCCTGCGGACAGGGAGTTCGAGGGACTATGGCTACACCTTC CASSLRTGSSRDYGYTF
TRBJ1-2 NA TRBV19 TRBD1 TGTGCCAGTACCACAGGGGGCTCCTTCTATGGCTACACCTTC CASTTGGSFYGYTF
TRBJ1-5 NA TRBV19 NA TGTGCCAGTAGTGTTTCCGGGACGGGACACAATCAGCCCCAGCATTTT CASSVSGTGHNQPQHF
TRBJ2-7 NA TRBV19 TRBD2 TGTGCCAGTAGTTGGGGGGGACTAGCGGGAGCATACGAGCAGTACTTC CASSWGGLAGAYEQYF
TRBJ2-7 NA TRBV7-9 TRBD2 TGTGCCAGCAGCTCAGGACTAGCGGGAGGACCTCGGTCCGAGCAGTACTTC CASSSGLAGGPRSEQYF
TRBJ2-7 NA TRBV5-6 TRBD1 TGTGCCAGCAGCCCCCGGACAGGGGTGAGGCAGTACTTC CASSPRTGVRQYF
TRBJ2-3 NA TRBV7-3 TRBD2 TGTGCCAGCAGCCCCAGCGGGGGACGCACAGATACGCAGTATTTT CASSPSGGRTDTQYF
TRBJ2-7 NA TRBV7-9 NA TGTTCCAGCAGCTTAGAAGGAGGGAGCTCCTACGAGCAGTACTTC CSSSLEGGSSYEQYF
TRBJ2-1 NA TRBV11-3 TRBD1 TGTGCCAGCAGCTTTGGACAGGGGTACAATGAGCAGTTCTTC CASSFGQGYNEQFF
TRBJ2-2 NA TRBV28 TRBD2 TGTGCCAGCATTGGTGCGGGAGTAAGGGGGGAGCTGTTTTTT CASIGAGVRGELFF
TRBJ2-7 NA TRBV28 NA TGTGCCAGCAGGGACCCGGGCAGGGGCTACGAGCAGTACTTC CASRDPGRGYEQYF
TRBJ2-7 NA TRBV7-6 TRBD2 TGTGCCAGCAGCTTACTCTCCGGGACTAGCGGGAGATACGAGCAGTACTTC CASSLLSGTSGRYEQYF
TRBJ2-5 NA TRBV19 NA TGTGCCAGTACAGGGATCCTTGAAGAGACCCAGTACTTC CASTGILEETQYF
TRBJ1-1 NA TRBV14 TRBD1 TGTGCCAGCAGCTATGACAGGGACAGGGGGAAAATGAACACTGAAGCTTTCTTT CASSYDRDRGKMNTEAFF
TRBJ1-1 few TRBV19 NA TGTGCCAGTAGGAGACGGGAGAACACTGAAGCTTTCTTT CASRRRENTEAFF
TRBJ2-5 few TRBV6-5 NA TGTGCCACATCTCGGGGTTTGGAGACCCAGTACTTC CATSRGLETQYF
TRBJ2-1 NA TRBV28 NA TGTGCCAGCAGTCGAGAGTTCGACAATGAGCAGTTCTTC CASSREFDNEQFF
TRBJ2-1 NA TRBV28 TRBD2 TGTGCCAGCAGTTTACCCCGACTAGCGGCCTACAATGAGCAGTTCTTC CASSLPRLAAYNEQFF
TRBJ2-7 once TRBV19 TRBD2 TGTGCCAGTAGTATGGGAGGGGTAGCGGAGGGCTACGAGCAGTACTTC CASSMGGVAEGYEQYF
TRBJ2-3 NA TRBV9 NA TGTGCCAGCAGCGAGGGTTCCGGCGGCGGGACTTGGACAGATACGCAGTATTTT CASSEGSGGGTWTDTQYF
TRBJ2-3 NA TRBV21-1 NA TGTGCCAGCAGCAAAGCAGTCGGCGGGAGTGGTACAGATACGCAGTATTTT CASSKAVGGSGTDTQYF
TRBJ1-1 NA TRBV15 NA TGTGCCACCAGCCTCGAGGCGGGGGAAACTGAAGCTTTCTTT CATSLEAGETEAFF